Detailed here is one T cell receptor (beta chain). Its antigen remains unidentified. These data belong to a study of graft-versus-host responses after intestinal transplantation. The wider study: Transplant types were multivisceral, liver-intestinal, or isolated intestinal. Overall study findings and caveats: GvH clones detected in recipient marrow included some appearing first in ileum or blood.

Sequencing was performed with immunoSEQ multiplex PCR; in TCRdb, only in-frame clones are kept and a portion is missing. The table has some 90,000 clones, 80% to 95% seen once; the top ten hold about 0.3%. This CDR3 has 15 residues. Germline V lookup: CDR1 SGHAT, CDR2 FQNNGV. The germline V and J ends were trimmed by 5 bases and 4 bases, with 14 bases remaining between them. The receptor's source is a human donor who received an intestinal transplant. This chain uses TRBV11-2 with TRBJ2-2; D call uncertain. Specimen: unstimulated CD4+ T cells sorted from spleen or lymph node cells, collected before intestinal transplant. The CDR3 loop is CASSIPHSSTGELFF. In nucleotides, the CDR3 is TGTGCCAGCAGCATTCCACACTCGTCCACCGGGGAGCTGTTTTTT.